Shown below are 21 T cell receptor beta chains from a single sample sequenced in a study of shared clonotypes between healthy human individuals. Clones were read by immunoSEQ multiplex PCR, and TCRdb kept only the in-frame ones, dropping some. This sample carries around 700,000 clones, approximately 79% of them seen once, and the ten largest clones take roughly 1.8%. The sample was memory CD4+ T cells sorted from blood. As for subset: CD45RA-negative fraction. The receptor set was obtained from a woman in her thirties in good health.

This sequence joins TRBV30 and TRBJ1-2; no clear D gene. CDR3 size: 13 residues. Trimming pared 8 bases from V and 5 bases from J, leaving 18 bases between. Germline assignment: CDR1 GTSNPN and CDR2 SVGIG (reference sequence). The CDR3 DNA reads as TGTGCCCAAAGGACGGAGCTTTGGTATGGCTACACCTTC. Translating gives CAQRTELWYGYTF.

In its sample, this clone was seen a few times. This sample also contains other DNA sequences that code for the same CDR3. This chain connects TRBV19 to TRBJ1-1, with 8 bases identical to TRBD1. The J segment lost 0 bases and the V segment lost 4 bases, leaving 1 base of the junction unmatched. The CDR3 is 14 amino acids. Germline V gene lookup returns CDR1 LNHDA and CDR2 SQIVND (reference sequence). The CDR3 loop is CASSNRGVNTEAFF. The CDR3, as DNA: TGTGCCAGTAGTAACAGGGGGGTGAACACTGAAGCTTTCTTT.

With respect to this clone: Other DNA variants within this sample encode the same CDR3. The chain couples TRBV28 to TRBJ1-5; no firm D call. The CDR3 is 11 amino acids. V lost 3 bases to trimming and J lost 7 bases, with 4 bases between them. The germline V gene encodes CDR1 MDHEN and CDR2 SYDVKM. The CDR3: CASSFHQPQHF. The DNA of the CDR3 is TGTGCCAGCAGTTTCCACCAGCCCCAGCATTTT.

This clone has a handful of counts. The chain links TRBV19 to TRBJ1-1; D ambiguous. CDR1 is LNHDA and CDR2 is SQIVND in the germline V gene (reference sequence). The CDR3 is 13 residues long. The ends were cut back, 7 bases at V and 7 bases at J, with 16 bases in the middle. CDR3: CASTNPRALEAFF. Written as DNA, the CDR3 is TGTGCCAGTACTAATCCCCGGGCCCTTGAAGCTTTCTTT.

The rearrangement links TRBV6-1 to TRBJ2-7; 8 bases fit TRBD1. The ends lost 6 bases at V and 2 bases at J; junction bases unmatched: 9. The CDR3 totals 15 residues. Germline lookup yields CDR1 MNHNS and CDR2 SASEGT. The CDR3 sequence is CASRRGQEGPYEQYF. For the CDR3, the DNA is TGTGCCAGCAGACGGGGACAGGAGGGACCCTACGAGCAGTACTTC.

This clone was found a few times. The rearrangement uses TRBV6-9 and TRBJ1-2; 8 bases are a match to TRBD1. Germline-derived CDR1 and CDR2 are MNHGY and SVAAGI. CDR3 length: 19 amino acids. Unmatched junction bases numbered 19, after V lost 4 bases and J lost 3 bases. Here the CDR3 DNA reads TGTGCCAGCAGTTCCCGTTCTCTCCTACCGGGACAGGCTTACTATGGCTACACCTTC. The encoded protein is CASSSRSLLPGQAYYGYTF.

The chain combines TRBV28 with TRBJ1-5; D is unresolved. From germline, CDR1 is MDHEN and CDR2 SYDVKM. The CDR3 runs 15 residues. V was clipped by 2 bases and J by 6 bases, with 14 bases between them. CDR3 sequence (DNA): TGTGCCAGCAGTTTACCCAATGTGGGCCTTCAGCCCCAGCATTTT. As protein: CASSLPNVGLQPQHF.

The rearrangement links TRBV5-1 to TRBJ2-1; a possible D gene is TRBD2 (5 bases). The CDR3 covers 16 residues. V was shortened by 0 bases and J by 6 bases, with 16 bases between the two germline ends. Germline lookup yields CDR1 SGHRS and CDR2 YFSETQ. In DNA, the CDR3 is TGCGCCAGCAGCTTGGCCGAGGCCACTCGGGGCAATGAGCAGTTCTTC. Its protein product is CASSLAEATRGNEQFF.

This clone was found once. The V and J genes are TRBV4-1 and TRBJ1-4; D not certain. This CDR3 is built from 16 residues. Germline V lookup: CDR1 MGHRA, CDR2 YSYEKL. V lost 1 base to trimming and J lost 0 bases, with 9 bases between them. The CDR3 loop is CASSQALRATNEKLFF. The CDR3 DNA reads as TGCGCCAGCAGCCAAGCCCTCCGGGCAACTAATGAAAAACTGTTTTTT.

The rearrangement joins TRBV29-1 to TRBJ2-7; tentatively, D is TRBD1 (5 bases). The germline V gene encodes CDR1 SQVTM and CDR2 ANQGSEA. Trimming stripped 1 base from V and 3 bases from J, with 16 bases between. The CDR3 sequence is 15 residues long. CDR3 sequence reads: CSVEGWAIGHYEQYF. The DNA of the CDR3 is TGCAGCGTTGAAGGTTGGGCGATTGGACACTACGAGCAGTACTTC.

The CDR3 sequence is CASSQDFLFYEQYF. Here the CDR3 DNA reads TGTGCCAGCAGTCAGGACTTCTTATTTTACGAGCAGTACTTC. The V and J genes are TRBV7-9 and TRBJ2-7; a weak D match, TRBD2 (5 bases). The CDR3 consists of 14 residues. Germline CDR1 SEHNR, CDR2 FQNEAQ (reference sequence). Between the trimmed V and J ends, which lost 6 bases and 4 bases, there was a span of 16 bases. Based on the CDR3 plus reference TRBV7-9 and TRBJ2-7, the full variable domain is DTGVSQNPRHKITKRGQNVTFRCDPISEHNRLYWYRQTLGQGPEFLTYFQNEAQLEKSRLLSDRFSAERPKGSFSTLEIQRTEQGDSAMYLCASSQDFLFYEQYFGPGTRLTVT.

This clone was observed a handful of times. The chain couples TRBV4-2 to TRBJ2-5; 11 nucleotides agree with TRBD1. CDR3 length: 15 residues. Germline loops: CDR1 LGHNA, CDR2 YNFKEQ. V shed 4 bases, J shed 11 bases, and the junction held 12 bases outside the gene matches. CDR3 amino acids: CASSRIPGQGGEQYF. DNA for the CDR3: TGTGCCAGCAGCCGGATACCGGGACAGGGGGGGGAGCAGTACTTC.

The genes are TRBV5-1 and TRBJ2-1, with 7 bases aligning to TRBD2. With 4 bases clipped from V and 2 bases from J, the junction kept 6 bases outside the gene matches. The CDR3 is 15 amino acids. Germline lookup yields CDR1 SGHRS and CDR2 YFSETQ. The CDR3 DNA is TGCGCCAGCAGCGAGGCTAGCGGAACCTACAATGAGCAGTTCTTC. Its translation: CASSEASGTYNEQFF.

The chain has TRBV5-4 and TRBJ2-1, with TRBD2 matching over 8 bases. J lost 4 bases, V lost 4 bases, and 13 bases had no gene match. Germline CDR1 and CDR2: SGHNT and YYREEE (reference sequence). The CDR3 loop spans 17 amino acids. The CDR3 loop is CASSLKFSGTSYNEQFF. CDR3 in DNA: TGTGCCAGCAGCCTAAAGTTTAGCGGGACGAGTTACAATGAGCAGTTCTTC.

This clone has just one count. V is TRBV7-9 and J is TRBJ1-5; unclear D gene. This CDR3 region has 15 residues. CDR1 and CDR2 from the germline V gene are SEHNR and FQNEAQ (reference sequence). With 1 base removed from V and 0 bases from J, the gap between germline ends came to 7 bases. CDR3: CASSLVVDSNQPQHF. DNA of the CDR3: TGTGCCAGCAGCTTAGTGGTGGATAGCAATCAGCCCCAGCATTTT.

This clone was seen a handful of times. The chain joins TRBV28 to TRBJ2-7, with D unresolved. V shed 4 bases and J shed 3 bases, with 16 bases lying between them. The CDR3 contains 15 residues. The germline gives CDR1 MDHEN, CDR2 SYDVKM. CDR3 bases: TGTGCCAGCAGTTATCATGGCAGACCACTCTACGAGCAGTACTTC. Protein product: CASSYHGRPLYEQYF.

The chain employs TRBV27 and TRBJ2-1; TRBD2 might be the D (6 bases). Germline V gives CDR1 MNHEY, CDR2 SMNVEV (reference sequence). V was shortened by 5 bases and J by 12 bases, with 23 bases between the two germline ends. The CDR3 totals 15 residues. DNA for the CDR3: TGTGCCAGCAGTCAACCGGGAGCCGGGGTGCTAGGGCAGTTCTTC. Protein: CASSQPGAGVLGQFF.

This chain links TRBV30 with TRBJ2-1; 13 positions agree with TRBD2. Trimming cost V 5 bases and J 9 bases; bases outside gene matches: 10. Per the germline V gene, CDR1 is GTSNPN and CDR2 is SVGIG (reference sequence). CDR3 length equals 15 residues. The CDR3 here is CAWHVGGLAGVEQFF. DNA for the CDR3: TGTGCCTGGCACGTCGGCGGACTAGCGGGAGTTGAGCAGTTCTTC.

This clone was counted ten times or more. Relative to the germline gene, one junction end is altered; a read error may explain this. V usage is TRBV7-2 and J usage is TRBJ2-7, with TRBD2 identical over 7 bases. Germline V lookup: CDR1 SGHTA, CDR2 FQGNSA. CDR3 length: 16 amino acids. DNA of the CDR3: TGTGCCAGCAGCCAATCCGCCATGACTAGCTCCAACGAGCAGTACTTC. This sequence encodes CASSQSAMTSSNEQYF.

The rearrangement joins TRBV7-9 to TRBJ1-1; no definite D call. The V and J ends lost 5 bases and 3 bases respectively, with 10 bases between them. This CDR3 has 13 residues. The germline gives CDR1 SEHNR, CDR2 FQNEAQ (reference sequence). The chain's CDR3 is CASSRIGHTEAFF. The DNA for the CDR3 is TGTGCCAGCAGCCGGATCGGTCACACTGAAGCTTTCTTT.

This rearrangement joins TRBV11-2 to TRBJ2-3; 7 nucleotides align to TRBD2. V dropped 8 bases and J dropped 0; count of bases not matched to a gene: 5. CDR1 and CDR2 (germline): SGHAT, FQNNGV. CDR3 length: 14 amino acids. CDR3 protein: CASRSGASTDTQYF. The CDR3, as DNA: TGTGCCAGCCGGAGCGGGGCTAGCACAGATACGCAGTATTTT.